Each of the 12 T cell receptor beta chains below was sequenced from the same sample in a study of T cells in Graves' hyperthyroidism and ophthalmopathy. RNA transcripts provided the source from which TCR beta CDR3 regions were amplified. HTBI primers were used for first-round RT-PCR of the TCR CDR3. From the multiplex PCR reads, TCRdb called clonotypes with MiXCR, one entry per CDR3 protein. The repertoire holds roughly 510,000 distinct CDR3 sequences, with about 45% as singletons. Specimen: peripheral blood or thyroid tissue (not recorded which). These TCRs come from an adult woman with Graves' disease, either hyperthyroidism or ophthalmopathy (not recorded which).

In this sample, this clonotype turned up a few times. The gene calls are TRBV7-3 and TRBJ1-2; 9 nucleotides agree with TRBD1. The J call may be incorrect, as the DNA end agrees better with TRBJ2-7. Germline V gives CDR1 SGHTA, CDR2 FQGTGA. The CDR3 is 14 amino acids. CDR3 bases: TGTGCCAGCAGGCCCGGGACAGGGATGTACGAGCAGTACTTC. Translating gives CASRPGTGMYEQYF.

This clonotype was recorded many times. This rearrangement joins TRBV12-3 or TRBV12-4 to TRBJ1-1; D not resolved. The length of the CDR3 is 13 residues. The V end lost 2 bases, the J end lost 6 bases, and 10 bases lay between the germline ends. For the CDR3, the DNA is TGTGCCAGCAGTTTACGATTCGGGGCTGAAGCTTTCTTT. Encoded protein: CASSLRFGAEAFF.

The DNA for the CDR3 is TGTGCCATCAGTGAGTCGTTTGGACTCCAAGAGACCCAGTACTTC. Residues: CAISESFGLQETQYF. The gene calls are TRBV10-3 and TRBJ2-5, with D tentatively TRBD2 (5 bases). Germline V gene lookup returns CDR1 ENHRY and CDR2 SYGVKD. Trimming shortened V by 0 bases and J by 1 base, and 9 bases separated the two germline ends. This CDR3 has 15 amino acids.

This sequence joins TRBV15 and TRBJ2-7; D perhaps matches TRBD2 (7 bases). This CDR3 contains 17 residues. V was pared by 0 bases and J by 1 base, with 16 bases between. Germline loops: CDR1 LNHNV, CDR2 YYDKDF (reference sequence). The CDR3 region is CATSREGGTFESYEQYF. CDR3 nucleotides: TGTGCCACCAGCAGAGAGGGAGGGACATTTGAATCCTACGAGCAGTACTTC.

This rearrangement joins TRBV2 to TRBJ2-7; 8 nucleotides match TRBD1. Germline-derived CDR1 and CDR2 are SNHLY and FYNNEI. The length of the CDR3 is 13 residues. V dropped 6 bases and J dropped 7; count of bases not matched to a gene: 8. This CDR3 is CASRSRGLREQYF. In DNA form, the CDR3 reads TGTGCCAGCAGAAGCAGGGGGCTGAGGGAGCAGTACTTC.

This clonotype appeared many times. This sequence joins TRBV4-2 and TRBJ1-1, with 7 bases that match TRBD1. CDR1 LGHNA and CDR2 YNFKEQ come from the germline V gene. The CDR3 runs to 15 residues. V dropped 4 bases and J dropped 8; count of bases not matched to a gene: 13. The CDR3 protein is CASSRSPDRWGEAFF. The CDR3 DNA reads TGTGCCAGCAGCCGCTCCCCGGACAGGTGGGGGGAAGCTTTCTTT.

The CDR3 loop reads CASSESGSGTEAFF. The CDR3 region has the DNA TGTGCCAGCAGTGAATCAGGGAGTGGCACTGAAGCTTTCTTT. This chain uses TRBV6-1 with TRBJ1-1, with a possible D match to TRBD1 (5 bases). CDR1 is MNHNS and CDR2 is SASEGT in the germline V gene. Trimming pared 2 bases from V and 4 bases from J, leaving 11 bases between. The CDR3 is 14 amino acids.

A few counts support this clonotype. The CDR3 DNA sequence: TGCAGCGCCGGGGGGCAGGGGGCGCACAATGAGCAGTTCTTC. This codes for CSAGGQGAHNEQFF. The chain links TRBV29-1 to TRBJ2-7; a weak D match, TRBD1 (8 bases). The last part of the DNA fits TRBJ2-1 better; the J call may be wrong. Germline lookup yields CDR1 SQVTM and CDR2 ANQGSEA. The CDR3 length is 14 residues.

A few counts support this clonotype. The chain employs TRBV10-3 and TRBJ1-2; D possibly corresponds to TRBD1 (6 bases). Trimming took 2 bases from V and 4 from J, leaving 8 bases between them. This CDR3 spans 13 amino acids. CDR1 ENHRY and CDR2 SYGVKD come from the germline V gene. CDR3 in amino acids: CAISEQGIYGYTF. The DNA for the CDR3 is TGTGCCATCAGTGAGCAGGGGATCTATGGCTACACCTTC.

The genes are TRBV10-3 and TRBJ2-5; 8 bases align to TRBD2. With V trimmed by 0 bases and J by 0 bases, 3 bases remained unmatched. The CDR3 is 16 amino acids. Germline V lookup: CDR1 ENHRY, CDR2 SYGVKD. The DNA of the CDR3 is TGTGCCATCAGTGAGTCGTCACTAGCGGACCAAGAGACCCAGTACTTC. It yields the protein CAISESSLADQETQYF.

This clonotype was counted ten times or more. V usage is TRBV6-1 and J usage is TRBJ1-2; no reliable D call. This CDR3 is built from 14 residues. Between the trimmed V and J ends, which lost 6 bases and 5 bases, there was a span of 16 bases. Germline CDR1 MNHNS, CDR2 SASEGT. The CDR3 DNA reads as TGTGCCAGCAGACCCTCCCTTGGGAGATATGGCTACACCTTC. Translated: CASRPSLGRYGYTF.

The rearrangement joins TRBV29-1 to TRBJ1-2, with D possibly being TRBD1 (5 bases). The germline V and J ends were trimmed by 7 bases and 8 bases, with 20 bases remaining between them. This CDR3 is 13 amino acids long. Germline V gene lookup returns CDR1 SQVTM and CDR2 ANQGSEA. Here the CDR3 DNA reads TGCAGCGCTGGCCCGGGACTGGCGGGCGGCTACACCTTC. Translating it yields CSAGPGLAGGYTF. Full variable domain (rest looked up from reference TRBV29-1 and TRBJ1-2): SAVISQKPSRDICQRGTSLTIQCQVDSQVTMMFWYRQQPGQSLTLIATANQGSEATYESGFVIDKFPISRPNLTFSTLTVSNMSPEDSSIYLCSAGPGLAGGYTFGSGTRLTVV.